This TCR beta chain is drawn from a study of cytomegalovirus exposure and HLA in healthy donors. Study-level points and caveats: Common viral pathogens seemed to be connected with several of the most significant clusters, according to a later analysis.

The CDR3 is made up of 15 amino acids. V trimming: 0 bases; J trimming: 5 bases; junction bases outside the gene matches: 6. CDR1 is SGDLS and CDR2 is YYNGEE in the germline V gene. A multiplex PCR was run with 60 Vbeta primers and 13 Jbeta primers. Profiled with immunoSEQ multiplex PCR; TCRdb holds only in-frame clones, not every one. The sample records about 98,000 clones, around 80% being singletons. The table lists this clone with a few counts. As yet, its antigen is unknown. The gene calls are TRBV9 and TRBJ2-5; 8 nucleotides match TRBD2. This clonotype was obtained from a man in his late teens or twenties in good health and CMV-seropositive. Sequenced sample: PBMCs. CDR3 in DNA: TGTGCCAGCAGCGTAGCGGGGGGGCCCGTGGAGACCCAGTACTTC. Protein product: CASSVAGGPVETQYF.